The 28 T cell receptor beta chains given below trace back to one sample, sequenced in a study of T cell clones after liver transplantation. The method was immunoSEQ multiplex PCR; TCRdb's version includes in-frame clones alone and lacks a portion of them. Among some 33,000 clones listed, about 95% were seen once. Sample: CD8+ T cells from blood, taken 12 months after liver transplant. These receptor sequences come from a human patient who received a liver transplant. Some T cells may arise from the graft donor.

V usage is TRBV28 and J usage is TRBJ2-3, with TRBD2 identical over 9 bases. The CDR3 has 17 residues. Germline V gene data show CDR1 as MDHEN and CDR2 as SYDVKM. V lost 6 bases and J lost 0; bases outside the gene matches: 10. CDR3 in amino acids: CASSTLGLALSTDTQYF. In nucleotides, the CDR3 is TGTGCCAGCAGCACCCTCGGACTAGCGCTTAGCACAGATACGCAGTATTTT.

The V and J genes are TRBV11-3 and TRBJ2-1, with D possibly being TRBD2 (5 bases). Germline-derived CDR1 and CDR2 are SGHNT and YENEEA. V was trimmed by 4 bases and J by 0 bases, leaving 13 bases between them. CDR3 length: 16 residues. This CDR3 reads CASSSRTDLSYNEQFF. DNA of the CDR3: TGTGCCAGCAGCTCACGGACTGACCTCTCCTACAATGAGCAGTTCTTC.

The gene calls are TRBV7-8 and TRBJ2-1; 7 nucleotides align to TRBD2. The ends lost 3 bases at V and 8 bases at J; junction bases unmatched: 19. CDR1 and CDR2 (germline): SGHVS, FQNEAQ. The CDR3 covers 18 residues. CDR3 bases: TGTGCCAGCAGCTTTTCCCCGGTGGGAGCGGGACGTATGTATGAGCAGTTCTTC. It specifies CASSFSPVGAGRMYEQFF. Together with reference TRBV7-8 and TRBJ2-1, the CDR3 gives the full variable domain: GAGVSQSPRYKVAKRGQDVALRCDPISGHVSLFWYQQALGQGPEFLTYFQNEAQLDKSGLPSDRFFAERPEGSVSTLKIQRTQQEDSAVYLCASSFSPVGAGRMYEQFFGPGTRLTVL.

A single count supports this clone. The chain uses TRBV11-3 and TRBJ2-2; the D is unclear. V was trimmed by 4 bases and J by 6 bases, leaving 6 bases between them. The CDR3 is 12 residues long. Germline values: CDR1 SGHNT, CDR2 YENEEA. DNA for the CDR3: TGTGCCAGCAGCTACCAACCCGGGGAGCTGTTTTTT. Translating gives CASSYQPGELFF. Using reference TRBV11-3 and TRBJ2-2 for the parts outside the CDR3, the full variable domain is EAGVVQSPRYKIIEKKQPVAFWCNPISGHNTLYWYLQNLGQGPELLIRYENEEAVDDSQLPKDRFSAERLKGVDSTLKIQPAELGDSAVYLCASSYQPGELFFGEGSRLTVL.

This chain uses TRBV2 with TRBJ2-7; 12 bases are shared with TRBD2. Germline V lookup: CDR1 SNHLY, CDR2 FYNNEI. The CDR3 covers 17 residues. V dropped 2 bases and J dropped 3; count of bases not matched to a gene: 8. The CDR3: CASSELAGGPSGYEQYF. The DNA of the CDR3 is TGTGCCAGCAGTGAACTAGCGGGAGGGCCCTCAGGCTACGAGCAGTACTTC.

The chain employs TRBV5-4 and TRBJ1-1; D ambiguous. V lost 2 bases and J 0 bases, leaving 14 bases between the germline ends. The CDR3 runs 16 residues. Looked up from germline, CDR1 is SGHNT and CDR2 is YYREEE (reference sequence). The CDR3 DNA is TGTGCCAGCAGCTTAGAGTATGGGGTTGTGAACACTGAAGCTTTCTTT. Amino acids: CASSLEYGVVNTEAFF. Based on the CDR3 plus reference TRBV5-4 and TRBJ1-1, the full variable domain is ETGVTQSPTHLIKTRGQQVTLRCSSQSGHNTVSWYQQALGQGPQFIFQYYREEENGRGNFPPRFSGLQFPNYSSELNVNALELDDSALYLCASSLEYGVVNTEAFFGQGTRLTVV.

Here the CDR3 reads CASSSDSLGYGYTF. DNA of the CDR3: TGTGCCAGTAGTTCCGACAGTCTCGGCTATGGCTACACCTTC. This chain connects TRBV19 to TRBJ1-2, with D maybe TRBD1 (5 bases). Germline V gene data show CDR1 as LNHDA and CDR2 as SQIVND (reference sequence). V was pared by 5 bases and J by 4 bases, with 14 bases between. The CDR3 has 14 residues.

J is TRBJ1-1 and V is TRBV15; 7 bases fit TRBD1. CDR1 and CDR2 (germline): LNHNV, YYDKDF (reference sequence). Unmatched junction bases numbered 1, after V lost 3 bases and J lost 0 bases. This CDR3 has 14 amino acids. CDR3 in amino acids: CATSRDRMNTEAFF. CDR3 sequence (DNA): TGTGCCACCAGCAGGGACAGGATGAACACTGAAGCTTTCTTT. The whole variable domain, filled in from reference TRBV15 and TRBJ1-1, reads DAMVIQNPRYQVTQFGKPVTLSCSQTLNHNVMYWYQQKSSQAPKLLFHYYDKDFNNEADTPDNFQSRRPNTSFCFLDIRSPGLGDTAMYLCATSRDRMNTEAFFGQGTRLTVV.

This clone occurred once. V gene TRBV6-6 combines with J gene TRBJ2-7; D uncertain. Germline loops: CDR1 MNHNY, CDR2 SVGAGI (reference sequence). The CDR3 covers 12 residues. Trimming took 3 bases from V and 6 from J, leaving 9 bases between them. The CDR3 sequence: CASSYSVSEQYF. CDR3 bases: TGTGCCAGCAGTTATTCAGTTAGCGAGCAGTACTTC.

This clone was seen a single time. The V and J genes are TRBV7-9 and TRBJ2-3; TRBD2 matches at 12 bases. CDR3 length equals 19 residues. Germline V gene lookup returns CDR1 SEHNR and CDR2 FQNEAQ (reference sequence). V was clipped by 5 bases and J by 2 bases; unmatched bases: 14. The CDR3 sequence: CASSVRRTSGKVLTDTQYF. The CDR3, as DNA: TGTGCCAGCAGCGTAAGACGGACTAGCGGGAAGGTACTCACAGATACGCAGTATTTT.

V gene TRBV19 combines with J gene TRBJ1-1; D unclear. This CDR3 has 13 amino acids. Looked up from germline, CDR1 is LNHDA and CDR2 is SQIVND (reference sequence). The V end lost 1 base, the J end lost 5 bases, and 8 bases lay between the germline ends. This CDR3 reads CASSIVGRTEAFF. CDR3 bases: TGTGCCAGTAGTATAGTAGGTAGGACTGAAGCTTTCTTT. Filled out from reference TRBV19 and TRBJ1-1, the complete variable domain reads DGGITQSPKYLFRKEGQNVTLSCEQNLNHDAMYWYRQDPGQGLRLIYYSQIVNDFQKGDIAEGYSVSREKKESFPLTVTSAQKNPTAFYLCASSIVGRTEAFFGQGTRLTVV.

The genes are TRBV27 and TRBJ2-7; possibly TRBD1 for D (6 bases). Germline V gives CDR1 MNHEY, CDR2 SMNVEV (reference sequence). Trimming took off 1 base at V and 2 bases at J, with 12 bases between the two ends. The CDR3 loop spans 15 amino acids. CDR3 sequence: CASSLLRDKTYEQYF. The CDR3 bases are TGTGCCAGCAGTTTATTGAGGGACAAGACCTACGAGCAGTACTTC.

The chain joins TRBV7-2 to TRBJ2-1; the match to TRBD2 covers 13 bases. The germline CDR1 and CDR2 sequences are SGHTA and FQGNSA. The CDR3 spans 14 residues. The trim removed 7 bases at V and 8 bases at J, leaving 5 bases unmatched. The CDR3 DNA reads as TGTGCCAGCAAACTAGCGGGAGGGCCGGATGAGCAGTTCTTC. Protein sequence: CASKLAGGPDEQFF.

This rearrangement joins TRBV4-1 to TRBJ2-7, with a possible D match to TRBD2 (5 bases). The length of the CDR3 is 17 residues. V was shortened by 2 bases and J by 4 bases, with 21 bases between the two germline ends. CDR1 and CDR2 from the germline V gene are MGHRA and YSYEKL. The CDR3 protein is CASSQSLGARYGYEQYF. In DNA, the CDR3 is TGCGCCAGCAGCCAATCTCTGGGAGCCCGCTACGGGTACGAGCAGTACTTC.

The rearrangement links TRBV9 to TRBJ2-7, with D tentatively TRBD1 (6 bases). V was clipped by 3 bases and J by 0 bases, with 13 bases between them. The germline gives CDR1 SGDLS, CDR2 YYNGEE. The CDR3 consists of 15 residues. The CDR3 DNA sequence: TGTGCCAGCAGCGAGGGGGACGACTACTCCTACGAGCAGTACTTC. The encoded protein is CASSEGDDYSYEQYF.

This chain connects TRBV28 to TRBJ1-5, with 7 bases identical to TRBD1. The germline gives CDR1 MDHEN, CDR2 SYDVKM. Unmatched junction bases numbered 0, after V lost 7 bases and J lost 6 bases. This CDR3 is 11 amino acids long. The CDR3 here is CASNRGQPQHF. CDR3 DNA sequence: TGTGCCAGCAACAGGGGTCAGCCCCAGCATTTT.

This chain connects TRBV4-3 to TRBJ2-1; 11 bases agree with TRBD2. J gave up 4 bases and V 4 bases, and 6 bases lay outside the gene matches. CDR1 is LGHNA and CDR2 is YSLEER in the germline V gene. CDR3 length: 16 residues. The DNA for the CDR3 is TGCGCCAGCAGCCCGGGGACTAGCGGACTATACAATGAGCAGTTCTTC. Translating it yields CASSPGTSGLYNEQFF.

The genes are TRBV18 and TRBJ2-1; D ambiguous. The CDR3 has 12 amino acids. Germline loops: CDR1 KGHSH, CDR2 LQKENI. Trimming left V 5 bases short and J 3 bases short, with 5 bases between. This chain's CDR3 is CASSTDYNEQFF. The DNA of the CDR3 is TGTGCCAGCTCAACCGACTACAATGAGCAGTTCTTC.

This sequence joins TRBV29-1 and TRBJ1-2, with a weak D call TRBD1 (6 bases). The germline V gene encodes CDR1 SQVTM and CDR2 ANQGSEA. Trimming took off 7 bases at V and 0 bases at J, with 12 bases between the two ends. CDR3 length: 13 amino acids. The CDR3 DNA reads TGCAGCGCTCGGACAGATACTAACTATGGCTACACCTTC. It specifies CSARTDTNYGYTF.

This clone was counted once. CDR3 nucleotides: TGTGCCAGCAGTTACTCCGGGGACCAAGAGACCCAGTACTTC. Protein product: CASSYSGDQETQYF. This chain links TRBV6-5 with TRBJ2-5; tentative D call: TRBD2 (5 bases). V shed 0 bases and J shed 0 bases, with 5 bases lying between them. Per the germline V gene, CDR1 is MNHEY and CDR2 is SVGAGI. The CDR3 consists of 14 residues.

The J gene is TRBJ2-1, the V gene TRBV14; D is ambiguous. The V gene's germline CDR1 is SGHDN and CDR2 FVKESK. This CDR3 comprises 17 residues. Trimming left V 1 base short and J 3 bases short, with 16 bases between. CDR3 in amino acids: CASSQGAPLTFYNEQFF. CDR3 sequence (DNA): TGTGCCAGCAGCCAAGGGGCGCCACTCACTTTCTACAATGAGCAGTTCTTC.

The genes are TRBV9 and TRBJ1-1, with D perhaps TRBD1 (6 bases). The CDR3 totals 14 residues. V dropped 3 bases and J dropped 1 base, with 10 bases sitting between them. Germline CDR1 reads SGDLS; CDR2 reads YYNGEE. As DNA, the CDR3 is TGTGCCAGCAGCGCCGGGACACCGAACACTGAAGCTTTCTTT. It specifies CASSAGTPNTEAFF.

This chain joins TRBV27 and TRBJ2-2, with a possible D match to TRBD2 (7 bases). Germline V gene lookup returns CDR1 MNHEY and CDR2 SMNVEV (reference sequence). Between the trimmed V and J ends, which lost 6 bases and 5 bases, there was a span of 16 bases. The CDR3 extends over 15 amino acids. The CDR3 DNA is TGTGCCAGCAGCCGAATCCGGGGGGCAACCGGGGAGCTGTTTTTT. Translating it yields CASSRIRGATGELFF.

The genes are TRBV2 and TRBJ2-7; D unresolved. CDR1 is SNHLY and CDR2 is FYNNEI in the germline V gene. Trimming took 7 bases from V and 4 from J, leaving 11 bases between them. The CDR3 totals 12 residues. CDR3 loop: CASIGSGYEQYF. In DNA, the CDR3 is TGTGCCAGCATTGGCTCCGGTTACGAGCAGTACTTC.

This sequence joins TRBV5-4 and TRBJ1-3; D may be TRBD1 (6 bases). V gave up 0 bases and J gave up 9 bases, with 16 bases separating them. The germline V gene has CDR1 SGHNT and CDR2 YYREEE (reference sequence). This CDR3 has 15 residues. Written as DNA, the CDR3 is TGTGCCAGCAGCTTGGAGGAGTACAGGGCGAGCACCATATATTTT. It encodes CASSLEEYRASTIYF.

The chain employs TRBV29-1 and TRBJ1-4, with D maybe TRBD1 (5 bases). CDR1 is SQVTM and CDR2 is ANQGSEA in the germline V gene. V was trimmed by 4 bases and J by 4 bases, leaving 16 bases between them. This CDR3 comprises 15 residues. In DNA form, the CDR3 reads TGCAGCGTTGTGCCGACGGGACGGCTTAATGAAAAACTGTTTTTT. It is translated as CSVVPTGRLNEKLFF.

This rearrangement joins TRBV9 to TRBJ1-4; 7 nucleotides line up with TRBD1. Germline loops: CDR1 SGDLS, CDR2 YYNGEE. Unmatched junction bases numbered 22, after V lost 3 bases and J lost 5 bases. The CDR3 consists of 20 residues. This CDR3 is CASSAPRSGTETGNNEKLFF. The DNA for the CDR3 is TGTGCCAGCAGCGCCCCCCGTTCCGGGACAGAAACAGGCAACAATGAAAAACTGTTTTTT. Drawing the rest from reference TRBV9 and TRBJ1-4, the complete variable domain is DSGVTQTPKHLITATGQRVTLRCSPRSGDLSVYWYQQSLDQGLQFLIQYYNGEERAKGNILERFSAQQFPDLHSELNLSSLELGDSALYFCASSAPRSGTETGNNEKLFFGSGTQLSVL.

This rearrangement joins TRBV5-1 to TRBJ1-2; 7 bases agree with TRBD1. The CDR3 covers 14 residues. V trimming: 1 base; J trimming: 6 bases; junction bases outside the gene matches: 6. CDR1 and CDR2 from the germline V gene are SGHRS and YFSETQ. DNA of the CDR3: TGCGCCAGCAGCTTGATAGGGACAGCAGATGGCTACACCTTC. As protein: CASSLIGTADGYTF.